The rows below give T cell receptor beta chains drawn from one sample of a study of regulatory T cells. Clones were sequenced by immunoSEQ multiplex PCR, and TCRdb holds only the in-frame ones, with some missing. The sample has 10,000 or so clones, nearly 85% seen once. Sequencing was performed on CD8+ T cells sorted from blood. Receptors were obtained from a young adult with CD3G deficiency. Both conserved end residues are trimmed from each CDR3. Only part of the rows carry a size: once, few, many, or a class if the clone is expanded.

CDR3aa,abundance,v_gene,j_gene
ASSALLRNEQF,NA,TRBV7-9,TRBJ2-1
ASSPQGSTGYGYT,NA,TRBV28,TRBJ1-2
ASSLNDIYDGYT,NA,TRBV6-1,TRBJ1-2
ASSTGTSAPRNEQF,medium-sized,TRBV13,TRBJ2-1
ASTGVGFHEQY,NA,TRBV6-1,TRBJ2-7
ASSDLTLNGYT,NA,TRBV6-1,TRBJ1-2
ASSQGTGDPPLH,once,TRBV23-1,TRBJ1-6
ASSLGAMTEAF,NA,TRBV7-9,TRBJ1-1
ASSIGGSLNTEAF,NA,TRBV19,TRBJ1-1
ASSLTNRAAF,NA,TRBV7-9,TRBJ1-1
ASSLGPGLAGYNEQF,NA,TRBV11-2,TRBJ2-1
ASSLTANQPQH,NA,TRBV27,TRBJ1-5
ASSLAGADTEAF,NA,TRBV28,TRBJ1-1
ASSPSRTGRTEQY,few,TRBV27,TRBJ2-7
ASSPMTGTGELF,few,TRBV11-2,TRBJ2-2
ASSGASGYNEQF,NA,TRBV28,TRBJ2-1
ASSFRLNEQF,NA,TRBV6-1,TRBJ2-1
ASSFAGPYEQY,NA,TRBV28,TRBJ2-7
ASSHEEGGTEAF,NA,TRBV5-1,TRBJ1-1